This TCR beta chain came from a study of OX40 agonist ivuxolimab in advanced cancers. Findings of the study overall: CD4+ and CD8+ blood T cells expanded clonally by week 6 at 0.1 to 3.0 mg/kg.

Turning to this clone: Its antigen is undetermined.

Some clones are missing from TCRdb's copy, which holds only in-frame ones; the method was immunoSEQ multiplex PCR. The table has 77,000 or so clones, roughly 93% seen once. The CDR3 is 15 residues long. The trim removed 4 bases at V and 4 bases at J, leaving 3 bases unmatched. Germline lookup yields CDR1 SGHRS and CDR2 YFSETQ. This TCR was recovered from an adult with an advanced solid tumor such as melanoma, head and neck, liver or kidney cancer. The sample in question was CD4+ or CD8+ T cells sorted from blood, obtained in a trial of the OX40 agonist ivuxolimab. V gene TRBV5-1 combines with J gene TRBJ2-3, with 13 bases fitting TRBD2. The CDR3: CASSRTSGGSDTQYF. CDR3 in DNA: TGCGCCAGCAGCCGGACTAGCGGGGGTTCAGATACGCAGTATTTT.